The rows below give T cell receptor beta chains drawn from one sample of a study of control samples from healthy donors and cancer patients. The method was immunoSEQ multiplex PCR; TCRdb's version includes in-frame clones alone and lacks a portion of them. The sample includes 3,500 to 4,500 clones, 70% to 85% of them seen just once. The sequencing sample was made of formalin-fixed, paraffin-embedded tissue. The receptors come from a female donor with melanoma. The CDR3 runs from the conserved cysteine through the conserved F or W. D genes are given only for firm matches. A clone size is listed for some rows: how often the clone was seen (once, few, many), or a class if it is expanded.

>TRBJ2-5|TRBV6-6|NA|few
CASIGQVQETQYF
TGTGCCAGCATCGGGCAGGTTCAAGAGACCCAGTACTTC
>TRBJ2-3|TRBV28|NA|NA
CASRYGAGSGLPQYF
TGTGCCAGCAGGTATGGGGCGGGCTCTGGCCTCCCGCAGTATTTT
>TRBJ2-6|TRBV30|TRBD2|few
CAWRGRGSGANVLTF
TGTGCCTGGAGAGGGAGGGGCTCTGGGGCCAACGTCCTGACTTTC
>TRBJ2-7|TRBV19|TRBD1|NA
CASSSRDSPYEQYF
TGTGCCAGTAGTAGCCGGGACAGCCCCTACGAGCAGTACTTC
>TRBJ1-3|TRBV30|TRBD1|NA
CAWASGQLRSGNTIYF
TGTGCCTGGGCTTCGGGACAGCTCCGCTCTGGAAACACCATATATTTT
>TRBJ2-7|TRBV27|TRBD1|NA
CASSLGQGDEQYF
TGTGCCAGCAGTTTGGGACAGGGGGACGAGCAGTACTTC
>TRBJ2-3|TRBV10-3|TRBD2|NA
CAISRTSGNSDTQYF
TGTGCCATCAGTAGGACTAGCGGGAACTCTGATACGCAGTATTTT
>TRBJ2-5|TRBV18|NA|NA
CASSPRGQPIQETQYF
TGTGCCAGCTCACCGCGGGGACAGCCAATCCAAGAGACCCAGTACTTC
>TRBJ2-7|TRBV10-3|TRBD1|NA
CAISGTGSHEQYF
TGTGCCATCAGTGGGACAGGGAGCCACGAGCAGTACTTC
>TRBJ2-5|TRBV12-3/TRBV12-4|NA|NA
CASSYQETQYF
TGTGCCAGCAGCTACCAAGAGACCCAGTACTTC
>TRBJ2-1|TRBV5-1|TRBD2|NA
CASSLSHSGSYNEQFF
TGCGCCAGCAGCTTGAGCCATAGCGGGAGTTACAATGAGCAGTTCTTC
>TRBJ1-1|TRBV9|NA|NA
CASSPGGTNTEAFF
TGTGCCAGCAGCCCCGGCGGGACGAACACTGAAGCTTTCTTT
>TRBJ1-4|TRBV19|TRBD1|NA
CASSNRQGGVEKLFF
TGTGCCAGTAGTAACCGACAGGGCGGTGTAGAAAAACTGTTTTTT
>TRBJ2-7|TRBV25-1|NA|NA
CASSESPYEQYF
TGTGCCAGCAGTGAATCACCCTACGAGCAGTACTTC
>TRBJ2-2|TRBV27|NA|few
CASSLSPNSVAGELFF
TGTGCCAGCAGTTTATCTCCTAACTCGGTCGCCGGGGAGCTGTTTTTT
>TRBJ1-5|TRBV19|TRBD1|NA
CASKTGGVNQPQHF
TGTGCCAGTAAAACAGGGGGCGTTAATCAGCCCCAGCATTTT
>TRBJ1-2|TRBV7-9|NA|few
CASSLGAGYNYGYTF
TGTGCCAGCAGCTTAGGGGCAGGCTATAACTATGGCTACACCTTC
>TRBJ1-2|TRBV12-5|NA|NA
CASGLVPGKGYGYTF
TGTGCTAGTGGTTTGGTCCCAGGGAAGGGGTATGGCTACACCTTC
>TRBJ2-5|TRBV27|NA|NA
CASSSRWQETQYF
TGTGCCAGCAGTTCCCGATGGCAAGAGACCCAGTACTTC
>TRBJ2-5|TRBV9|TRBD1|NA
CASSGGQGAGETQYF
TGTGCCAGCAGCGGGGGACAGGGGGCAGGGGAGACCCAGTACTTC
>TRBJ1-1|TRBV6-5|NA|NA
CATSPRGSGTEAFF
TGTGCCACTTCCCCCAGGGGAAGCGGCACTGAAGCTTTCTTT
>TRBJ1-1|TRBV4-2|NA|NA
CASSQDPTGMNTEAFF
TGTGCCAGCAGCCAAGACCCCACAGGCATGAACACTGAAGCTTTCTTT
>TRBJ1-3|TRBV6-5|NA|NA
CASSTTGYTIYF
TGTGCCAGCAGTACCACGGGATACACCATATATTTT
>TRBJ2-7|TRBV27|TRBD2|NA
CASRRLAGGYEQYF
TGTGCCAGCCGTAGACTAGCGGGAGGGTACGAGCAGTACTTC
>TRBJ1-1|TRBV2|TRBD1|NA
CASRTGTAGTEAFF
TGTGCCAGCAGGACCGGGACAGCCGGCACTGAAGCTTTCTTT
>TRBJ2-1|TRBV13|NA|NA
CASSLGGGQASSWFF
TGTGCCAGCAGCTTAGGCGGCGGGCAGGCCTCGAGCTGGTTCTTC
>TRBJ2-7|TRBV27|NA|few
CASSLGRYSYEQYF
TGTGCCAGCAGTTTAGGACGGTACTCCTACGAGCAGTACTTC
>TRBJ2-1|TRBV28|NA|NA
CASSLEYNEQFF
TGTGCCAGCAGTCTCGAGTACAATGAGCAGTTCTTC
>TRBJ1-2|TRBV5-4|TRBD1|NA
CASSTRTGGGMSNGYTF
TGTGCCAGCAGCACGAGGACAGGGGGCGGGATGTCGAATGGCTACACCTTC
>TRBJ2-6|TRBV6-5|NA|NA
CASSKRQSGANVLTF
TGTGCCAGCAGTAAAAGGCAATCTGGGGCCAACGTCCTGACTTTC
>TRBJ1-5|TRBV7-8|NA|NA
CASSYTASNQPQHF
TGTGCCAGCAGCTACACAGCGAGCAATCAGCCCCAGCATTTT
>TRBJ2-7|TRBV18|TRBD2|NA
CASSPLRAGSSYEQYF
TGTGCCAGCTCGCCACTCCGAGCGGGGTCCTCCTACGAGCAGTACTTC
>TRBJ1-1|TRBV4-1|NA|few
CASSQDRNRVGAEAFF
TGCGCCAGCAGCCAAGACCGGAACAGGGTGGGAGCTGAAGCTTTCTTT
>TRBJ2-7|TRBV9|TRBD1|NA
CASSVGVRQGAQQYF
TGTGCCAGCAGCGTAGGGGTGCGGCAGGGGGCCCAGCAGTACTTC
>TRBJ2-7|TRBV4-3|NA|once
CASSQFRGQNYEQYF
TGCGCCAGCAGCCAATTTAGGGGTCAAAACTACGAGCAGTACTTC
>TRBJ2-7|TRBV4-3|TRBD1|NA
CASSQQRTGSYEQYF
TGCGCCAGCAGCCAGCAGCGGACAGGTTCCTACGAGCAGTACTTC
>TRBJ2-5|TRBV3-1/TRBV3-2|NA|NA
CASSPAGGQPQETQYF
TGTGCCAGCAGCCCTGCCGGGGGACAACCCCAAGAGACCCAGTACTTC
>TRBJ2-7|TRBV4-3|TRBD1|NA
CASSPIAGGSSYEQYF
TGCGCCAGCAGCCCCATCGCAGGGGGTAGCTCCTACGAGCAGTACTTC
>TRBJ2-1|TRBV2|NA|few
CASSVYGQTYNEQFF
TGTGCCAGCAGTGTCTACGGACAGACCTACAATGAGCAGTTCTTC
>TRBJ2-1|TRBV13|TRBD2|NA
CASSPSGDGGRDEQFF
TGTGCCAGCAGCCCAAGCGGGGATGGCGGGAGGGATGAGCAGTTCTTC
>TRBJ2-1|TRBV9|TRBD2|once
CASSVGGLGEQFF
TGTGCCAGCAGCGTAGGGGGACTAGGGGAGCAGTTCTTC
>TRBJ1-5|TRBV2|NA|NA
CASHSYNQPQHF
TGTGCCAGTCACAGCTACAATCAGCCCCAGCATTTT
>TRBJ1-1|TRBV28|TRBD1|NA
CASSWDSLNTEAFF
TGTGCCAGCAGTTGGGACAGCTTGAACACTGAAGCTTTCTTT
>TRBJ1-2|TRBV6-5|NA|NA
CASSGTQGIIYGYTF
TGTGCCAGCAGCGGCACTCAGGGAATCATCTATGGCTACACCTTC
>TRBJ2-1|TRBV6-4|TRBD2|NA
CASSDPRLLTSGSELALGNEQFF
TGTGCCAGCAGTGACCCGCGGTTATTGACTAGCGGGAGCGAGCTTGCTCTGGGCAATGAGCAGTTCTTC